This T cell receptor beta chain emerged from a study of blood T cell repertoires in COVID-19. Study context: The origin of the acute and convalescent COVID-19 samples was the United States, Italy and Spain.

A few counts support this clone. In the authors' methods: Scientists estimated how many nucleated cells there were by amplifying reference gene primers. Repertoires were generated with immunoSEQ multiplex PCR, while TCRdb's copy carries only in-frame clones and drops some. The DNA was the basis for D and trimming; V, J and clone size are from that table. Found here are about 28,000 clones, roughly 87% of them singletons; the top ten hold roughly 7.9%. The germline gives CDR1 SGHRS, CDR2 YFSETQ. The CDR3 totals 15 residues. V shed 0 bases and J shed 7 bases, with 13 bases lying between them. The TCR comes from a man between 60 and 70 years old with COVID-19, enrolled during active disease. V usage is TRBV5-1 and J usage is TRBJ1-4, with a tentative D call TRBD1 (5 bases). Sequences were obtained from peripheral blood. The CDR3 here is CASSLGTSGGEKLFF. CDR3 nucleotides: TGCGCCAGCAGCTTGGGGACAAGTGGTGGTGAAAAACTGTTTTTT. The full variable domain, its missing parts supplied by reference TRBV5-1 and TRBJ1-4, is KAGVTQTPRYLIKTRGQQVTLSCSPISGHRSVSWYQQTPGQGLQFLFEYFSETQRNKGNFPGRFSGRQFSNSRSEMNVSTLELGDSALYLCASSLGTSGGEKLFFGSGTQLSVL.